This T cell receptor beta chain originates from a study of shared clonotypes between healthy human individuals (dated by TCRdb to the early 2020s). At the level of the whole study: The cohort comprised two women and a few men aged 18 to 49 years. To estimate repertoire size and how much clonotypes are shared between individuals, the study performed deep sequencing of blood TCR repertoires from roughly five healthy adults. Different laboratories and diverse techniques were used to prepare libraries and sequence TCR repertoires, to increase sequencing depth and limit assay-specific biases. For each donor, three plates each were used for CD4 naive and CD4 memory, two plates were used for CD8 naive, and one plate was used for CD8 memory. Between about 0.8 and 9 billion PBMCs per donor were obtained by leukapheresis. Results and caveats for the whole study, not just this receptor: Sharing across a few donors was observed for roughly 5.4% of naive CD4, 3% to 3.5% of naive CD8, around 2.5% of memory CD4, and roughly 0.4% of memory CD8 clonotypes. Larger estimated clonotype richness was generally found for naive subsets than for memory subsets. Sampling was restricted to blood, and TCR repertoires in tissues likely differ from the TCR repertoires found in blood. Higher generation probabilities were observed for clonotypes shared by all four sorted-subset donors than for non-shared clonotypes. The genetic and exposure-history diversity represented was limited by the small number of donors. Rarefaction of sorted-subset datasets indicated incomplete sequencing despite the large sequencing depth. Pairwise subsampling led to the expectation that sequencing depth would affect the degree of clonotype sharing among donors.

The donors were healthy, HIV-negative adults with no recently reported acute infections or vaccinations. Every donor was a Caucasian adult living in Nashville, Tennessee, USA. Magnetic negative selection was used to enrich CD4+ T cells, after which naive cells were positively selected on CD45RA and the negative fraction became the memory subset. After blood collection by leukapheresis, PBMCs were isolated using Ficoll-Histopaque density gradient centrifugation and then cryopreserved in the vapor phase of liquid nitrogen. Purity and quantity of every magnetically sorted T cell population were checked by analytical flow cytometry. Each sorted fraction had its genomic DNA isolated and then quantified by UV absorbance on a Nanodrop 2000c. Notes on this clone: Its antigen remains undetermined. Per-nucleotide qualities are absent, and no much larger clonotype sits a single base away.

From the germline V gene, CDR1 is MNHEY and CDR2 is SVGAGI. The V end loses 2 bases and the J end loses 6 bases, and a stretch of 14 bases separates them. From the cysteine up to the phenylalanine, the CDR3 has a length of 14 residues. Just the 42-base CDR3 DNA is kept, in frame starting at base 1. Using the deep immunoSEQ assay, TCR CDR3 regions were amplified from genomic DNA by multiplex PCR. Genomic DNA extracted from each cell subset was distributed evenly over all wells of several immunoSEQ 96-well plates, and each plate served as one replicate. For sorted subsets, each replicate PCR was loaded with roughly 0.2 ug genomic DNA, equivalent to some 27,000 T cell genomes. The purified libraries were quantified using a Qubit 3.0 fluorometer, sized with a Bioanalyzer 2100, and then quantified again using the KAPA Library Quantification kit. Every immunoSEQ 96-well plate was sequenced on a dedicated single-read 150-cycle Illumina NextSeq 550 flow cell. The original pipeline was this. Because the immunoSEQ output held only junctional sequences and lacked quality scores, the filtering could not match the filtering applied to full-length reads. To assign V/J genes and CDR3, sequences were annotated against IMGT germline references using PyIR, a Python wrapper for IgBLAST v1.9. Reads with weak V/J assignments (E-value above 1e-6), missing CDR3, stop codons, out-of-frame junctions, or ambiguous translated residues were removed. V3J clonotypes were defined by identical inferred V gene, J gene, and CDR3 amino acid sequence. The percentage overlap between two repertoires was calculated by dividing the number of shared unique clonotypes by the size of the smaller repertoire. Three approaches were used to assess repertoire richness: RTK rarefaction, the Chao1 estimator, and Recon v2.1 estimates of unobserved clonotypes. Generation probabilities were computed with OLGA for all TCRbeta clonotypes obtained by the gDNA method from four donors. Imported from immuneACCESS, the table was reduced by TCRdb to in-frame sequences with V and J called. These copies leave out some clones; in studies compared against another copy, an unresolved V gene accounts for under half, and the cause of the remainder is not known. D and trimming were read from the DNA, whereas the V and J calls and clone size are those reported in that table. The sample table lists over a million clones, roughly 80% of them with a count of one. The ten largest clones capture approximately 1.5% of the sample.

This clonotype was sampled from a man between 18 and 35 years old in good health. The chain was built from TRBV6-5 and TRBJ2-7, with the D segment identity uncertain. Sequencing was carried out using memory CD4+ T cells sorted from blood. According to the study, the label for this sample's cell subset or site signals: CD45RA-negative fraction. The DNA reads as follows: TGTGCCAGCAGTTACGACCCCAGGTCCGGCGAGCAGTACTTC. Translated, this is CASSYDPRSGEQYF.